The T cell receptor beta chain under discussion was sequenced for a study of blood T cell repertoires in COVID-19. Study-wide background: Acute-phase and convalescent COVID-19 samples originated in the United States, Italy and Spain. T cells, B-cell-depleted T cells, or PBMCs supplied cDNA or gDNA.

The V end lost 6 bases, the J end lost 11 bases, and 16 bases lay between the germline ends. The CDR3 has 12 amino acids. Method: immunoSEQ multiplex PCR; TCRdb's copy keeps in-frame clones and lacks some. The sample includes about 120,000 clones, about 86% of them seen just once. Sample: peripheral blood. The rearrangement joins TRBV12-3 or TRBV12-4 to TRBJ1-1; D remains ambiguous. This receptor was identified in a woman between 50 and 59 years old with acute or convalescent COVID-19. CDR3 bases: TGTGCCAGCAGCCGACAAGAACTCTTGGCTTTCTTT. Protein sequence: CASSRQELLAFF.